The source of this T cell receptor (beta chain) is a study of T cell responses to AZD1222 COVID-19 vaccine. Using immunoSEQ multiplex PCR, the repertoire was profiled, and TCRdb retains in-frame clones only, with some absent. The sample comprises fewer than 150,000 clones, 87% of which are singletons, and approximately 10% rests with the top ten. V lost 5 bases to trimming and J lost 0 bases, with 11 bases between them. The V gene's germline CDR1 is MNHEY and CDR2 SMNVEV (reference sequence). This CDR3 has 15 residues. The receptor's source is an adult in good health. The chain uses TRBV27 and TRBJ1-5; possible D gene TRBD1, 6 bases. This specimen was peripheral blood, taken on day 0 of AZD1222 vaccination. The CDR3 DNA reads as TGTGCCAGCAGTCAAATGACAGGTAGCAATCAGCCCCAGCATTTT. The encoded protein is CASSQMTGSNQPQHF.